This note documents a single TCR beta chain sequence. The data were obtained in a study of blood T cell repertoires in COVID-19. Method: immunoSEQ multiplex PCR; TCRdb's copy keeps in-frame clones and lacks some. The table lists roughly 64,000 clones, 90% of them singletons. Losses at the gene ends were 5 bases for V and 4 bases for J; bases not matched to a gene: 9. The CDR3 length is 16 residues. Germline V gene data show CDR1 as SNHLY and CDR2 as FYNNEI. V usage is TRBV2 and J usage is TRBJ2-1; 9 positions agree with TRBD2. Sequenced sample: peripheral blood. The sequence was collected from an elderly woman with active COVID-19. For the CDR3, the DNA is TGTGCCAGCAGTCTCCAGGCGGGAGGGTTATACAATGAGCAGTTCTTC. It is translated as CASSLQAGGLYNEQFF.